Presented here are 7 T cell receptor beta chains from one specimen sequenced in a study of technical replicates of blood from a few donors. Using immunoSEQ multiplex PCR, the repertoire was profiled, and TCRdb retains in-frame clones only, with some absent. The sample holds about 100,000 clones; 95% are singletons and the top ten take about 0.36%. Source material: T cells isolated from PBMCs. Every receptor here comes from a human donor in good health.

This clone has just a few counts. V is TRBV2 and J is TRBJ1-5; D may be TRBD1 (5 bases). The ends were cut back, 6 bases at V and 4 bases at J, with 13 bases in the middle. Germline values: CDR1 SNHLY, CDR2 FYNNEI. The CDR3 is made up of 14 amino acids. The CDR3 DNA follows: TGTGCCAGCAGCGGATCCAACAGGAATCAGCCCCAGCATTTT. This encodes CASSGSNRNQPQHF.

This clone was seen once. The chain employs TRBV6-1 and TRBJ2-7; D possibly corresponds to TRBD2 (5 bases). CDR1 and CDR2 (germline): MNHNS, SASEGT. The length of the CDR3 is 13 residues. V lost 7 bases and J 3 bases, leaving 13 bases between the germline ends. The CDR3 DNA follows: TGTGCCAGCACTAACGGGATGTACTACGAGCAGTACTTC. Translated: CASTNGMYYEQYF.

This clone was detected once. The DNA for the CDR3 is TGTGCCAGCAGTTTTTTTGTCCTAGCGTCCTCCTACGAGCAGTACTTC. Translating gives CASSFFVLASSYEQYF. The chain employs TRBV28 and TRBJ2-7; D may be TRBD2 (6 bases). Trimming cost V 3 bases and J 0 bases, with 15 bases left between them. This CDR3 is built from 16 residues. The germline CDR1 and CDR2 sequences are MDHEN and SYDVKM.

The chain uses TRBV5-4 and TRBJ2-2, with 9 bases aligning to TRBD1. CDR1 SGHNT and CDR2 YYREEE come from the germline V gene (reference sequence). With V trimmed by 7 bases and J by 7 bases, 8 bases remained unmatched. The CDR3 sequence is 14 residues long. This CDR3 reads CASGPQGAVGELFF. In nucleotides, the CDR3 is TGTGCCAGCGGCCCACAGGGGGCAGTCGGGGAGCTGTTTTTT.

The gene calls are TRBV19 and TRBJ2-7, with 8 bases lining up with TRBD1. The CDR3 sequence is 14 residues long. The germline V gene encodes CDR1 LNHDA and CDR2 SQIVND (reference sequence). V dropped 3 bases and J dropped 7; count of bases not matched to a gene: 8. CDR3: CASSIGGQVLEQYF. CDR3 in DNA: TGTGCCAGTAGTATTGGGGGACAGGTACTGGAGCAGTACTTC.

CDR3 sequence: CASSVAGENGYTF. Written as DNA, the CDR3 is TGTGCCAGCAGTGTGGCAGGGGAAAATGGCTACACCTTC. The chain recombines TRBV2 with TRBJ1-2; D perhaps matches TRBD1 (6 bases). The CDR3 covers 13 residues. The V gene's germline CDR1 is SNHLY and CDR2 FYNNEI. V lost 4 bases, J lost 6 bases, and 12 bases lay in between.

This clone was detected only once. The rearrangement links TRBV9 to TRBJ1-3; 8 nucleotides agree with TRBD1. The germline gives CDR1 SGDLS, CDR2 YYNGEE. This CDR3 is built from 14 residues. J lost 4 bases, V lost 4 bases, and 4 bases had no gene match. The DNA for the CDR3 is TGTGCCAGCAGCACCCGGGACAGGGGAAACACCATATATTTT. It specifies CASSTRDRGNTIYF.